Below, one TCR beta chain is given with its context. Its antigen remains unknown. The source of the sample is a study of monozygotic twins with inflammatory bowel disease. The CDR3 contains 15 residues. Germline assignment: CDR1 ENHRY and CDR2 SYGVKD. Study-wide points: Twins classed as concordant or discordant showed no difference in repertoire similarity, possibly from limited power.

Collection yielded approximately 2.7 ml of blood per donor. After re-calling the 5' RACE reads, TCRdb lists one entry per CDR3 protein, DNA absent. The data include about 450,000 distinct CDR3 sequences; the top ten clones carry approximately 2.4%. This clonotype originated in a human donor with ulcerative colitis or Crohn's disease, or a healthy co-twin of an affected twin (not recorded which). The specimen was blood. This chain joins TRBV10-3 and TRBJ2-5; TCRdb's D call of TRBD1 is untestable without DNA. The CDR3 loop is CAISDKTGVGETQYF.